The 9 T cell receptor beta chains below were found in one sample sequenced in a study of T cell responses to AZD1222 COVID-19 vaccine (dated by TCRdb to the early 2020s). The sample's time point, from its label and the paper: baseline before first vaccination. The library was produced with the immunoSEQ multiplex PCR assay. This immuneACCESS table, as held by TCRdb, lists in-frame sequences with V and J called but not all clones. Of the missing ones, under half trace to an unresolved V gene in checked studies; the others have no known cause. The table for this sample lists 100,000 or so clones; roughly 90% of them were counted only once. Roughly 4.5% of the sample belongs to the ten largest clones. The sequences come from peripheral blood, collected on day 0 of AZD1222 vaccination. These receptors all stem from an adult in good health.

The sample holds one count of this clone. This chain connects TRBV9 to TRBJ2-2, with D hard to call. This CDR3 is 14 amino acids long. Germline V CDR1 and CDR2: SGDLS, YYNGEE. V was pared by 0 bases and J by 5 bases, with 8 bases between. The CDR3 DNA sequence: TGTGCCAGCAGCGTAGTGGGCGGTACCGGGGAGCTGTTTTTT. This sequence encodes CASSVVGGTGELFF.

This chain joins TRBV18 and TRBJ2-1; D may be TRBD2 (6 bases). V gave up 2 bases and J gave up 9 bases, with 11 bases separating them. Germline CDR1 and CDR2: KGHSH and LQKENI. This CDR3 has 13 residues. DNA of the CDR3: TGTGCCAGCTCACCAGCGGGGCTCGGTGAGCAGTTCTTC. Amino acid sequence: CASSPAGLGEQFF.

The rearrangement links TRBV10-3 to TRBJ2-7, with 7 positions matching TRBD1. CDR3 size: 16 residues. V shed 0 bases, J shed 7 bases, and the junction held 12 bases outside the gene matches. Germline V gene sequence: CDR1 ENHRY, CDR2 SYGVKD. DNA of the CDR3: TGTGCCATCAGTGAGTCGAAACTGACAGGGCTTGGGGAGCAGTACTTC. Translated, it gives CAISESKLTGLGEQYF.

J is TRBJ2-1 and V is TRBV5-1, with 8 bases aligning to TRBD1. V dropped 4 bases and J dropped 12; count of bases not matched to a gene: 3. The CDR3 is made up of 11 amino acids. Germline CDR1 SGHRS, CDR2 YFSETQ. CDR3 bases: TGCGCCAGCAGCCACGACAGGGGGCAGTTCTTC. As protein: CASSHDRGQFF.

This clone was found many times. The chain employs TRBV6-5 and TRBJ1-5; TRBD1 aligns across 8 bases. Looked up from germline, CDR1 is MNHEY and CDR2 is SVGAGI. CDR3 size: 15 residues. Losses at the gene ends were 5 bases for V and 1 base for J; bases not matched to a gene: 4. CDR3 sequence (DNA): TGTGCCAGCAGTCTGACAGGGGCGAGCAATCAGCCCCAGCATTTT. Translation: CASSLTGASNQPQHF.

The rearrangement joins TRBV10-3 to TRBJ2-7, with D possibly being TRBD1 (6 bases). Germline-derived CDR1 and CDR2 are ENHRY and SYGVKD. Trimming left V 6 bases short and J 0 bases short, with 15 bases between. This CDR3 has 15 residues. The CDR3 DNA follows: TGTGCCATCAGCCCCCTCAGGGGATTCTCCTACGAGCAGTACTTC. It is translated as CAISPLRGFSYEQYF.

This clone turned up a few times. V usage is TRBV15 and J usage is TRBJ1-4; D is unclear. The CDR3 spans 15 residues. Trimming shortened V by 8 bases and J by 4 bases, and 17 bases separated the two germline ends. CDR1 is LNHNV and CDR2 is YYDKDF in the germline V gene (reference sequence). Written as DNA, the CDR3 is TGTGCCACCTCGGGTCGGACGGACCTTAATGAAAAACTGTTTTTT. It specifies CATSGRTDLNEKLFF. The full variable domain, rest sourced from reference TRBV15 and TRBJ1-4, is DAMVIQNPRYQVTQFGKPVTLSCSQTLNHNVMYWYQQKSSQAPKLLFHYYDKDFNNEADTPDNFQSRRPNTSFCFLDIRSPGLGDTAMYLCATSGRTDLNEKLFFGSGTQLSVL.

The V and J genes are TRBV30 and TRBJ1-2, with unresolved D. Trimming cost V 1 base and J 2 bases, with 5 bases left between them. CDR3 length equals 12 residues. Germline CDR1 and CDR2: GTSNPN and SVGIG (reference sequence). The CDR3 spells CAWSAQNYGYTF. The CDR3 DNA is TGTGCCTGGAGTGCGCAAAACTATGGCTACACCTTC. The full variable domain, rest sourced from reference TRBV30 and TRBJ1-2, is SQTIHQWPATLVQPVGSPLSLECTVEGTSNPNLYWYRQAAGRGLQLLFYSVGIGQISSEVPQNLSASRPQDRQFILSSKKLLLSDSGFYLCAWSAQNYGYTFGSGTRLTVV.

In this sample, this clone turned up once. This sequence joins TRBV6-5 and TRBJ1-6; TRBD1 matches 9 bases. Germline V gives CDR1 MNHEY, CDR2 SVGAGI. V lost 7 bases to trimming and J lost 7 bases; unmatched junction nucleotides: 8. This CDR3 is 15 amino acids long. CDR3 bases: TGTGCCAGCACCAGGGGACAGGGTAAAAATTCACCCCTCCACTTT. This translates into CASTRGQGKNSPLHF.